These T cell receptor beta chains were read from a single sample in a study of T cells in Graves' hyperthyroidism and ophthalmopathy. Using its own MiXCR run on the multiplex PCR reads, TCRdb lists one record per CDR3 protein. Among about 590,000 distinct CDR3 sequences listed, less than 20% were seen once. Sequenced: blood. These receptors all come from a woman aged 25 to 45 with Graves' hyperthyroidism. The CDR3 runs from the conserved cysteine through the conserved F or W. A D gene is named only where the DNA matches it firmly. A clone size is listed for some rows: how often the clone was seen (once, few, many), or a class if it is expanded.

j_call | d_call | clone_size | cdr3_length | v_call | cdr3_nt | cdr3_aa
TRBJ2-5 | . | few | 13 | TRBV20-1 | TGCAGTGCTAGAACTATATCTACTACCGTCCAGTACTTC | CSARTISTTVQYF
TRBJ1-2 | . | few | 14 | TRBV19 | TGTGCCAGTAGTATGCAGGGCGGCCACTATGGCTACACCTTC | CASSMQGGHYGYTF
TRBJ2-7 | . | few | 14 | TRBV19 | TGTGCCACCGGACCTGGGGGGGCCACCTACGAGCAGTACTTC | CATGPGGATYEQYF
TRBJ1-1 | TRBD1 | many | 13 | TRBV20-1 | TGCAGTGCTCTCGGACAGGGATGGACTGAAGCTTTCTTT | CSALGQGWTEAFF
TRBJ2-3 | . | few | 18 | TRBV24-1 | TGTGCCACCAGTGATATTCCTAAGGGAGTCCGGACCACAGATACGCAGTATTTT | CATSDIPKGVRTTDTQYF
TRBJ1-3 | . | . | 14 | TRBV27 | TGTGCCAGCAGTTTAGTAGGGGATGGAAACACCATATATTTT | CASSLVGDGNTIYF
TRBJ1-1 | . | many | 15 | TRBV6-2/TRBV6-3 | TGTGCCAGCAGTTCCACTCCAGGACTGAACACTGAAGCTTTCTTT | CASSSTPGLNTEAFF
TRBJ2-2 | TRBD2 | few | 16 | TRBV7-6 | TGTGCCAGCAGCTTTGTTCGAGGACTAGCAACCGGGGAGCTGTTTTTT | CASSFVRGLATGELFF
TRBJ1-2 | TRBD1 | . | 19 | TRBV14 | TGTGCCAGCAGCCATACTTTTGCAGGGGGCGCGGAGATTTGGAATGGCTACACCTTC | CASSHTFAGGAEIWNGYTF
TRBJ1-5 | . | many | 15 | TRBV28 | TGTGCCAGCAGTTCACAGGGTTCGGGCAATCAGCCCCAGCATTTT | CASSSQGSGNQPQHF
TRBJ1-4 | . | many | 14 | TRBV12-3/TRBV12-4 | TGTGCCAGCAGTTCTACTGGGGGGAGGGAAAAACTGTTTTTT | CASSSTGGREKLFF
TRBJ2-2 | . | many | 16 | TRBV2 | TGTGCCAGCAATCCAGACAGGTCGCGCGACACCGGGGAGCTGTTTTTT | CASNPDRSRDTGELFF
TRBJ1-5 | . | many | 14 | TRBV6-1 | TGTGCCAGCAGTGGGGTCATGGGCAATCAGCCCCAGCATTTT | CASSGVMGNQPQHF
TRBJ2-7 | . | many | 12 | TRBV20-1 | TGCAGTGCCCGGACGTTTTCCTACGAGCAGTACTTC | CSARTFSYEQYF
TRBJ2-7 | TRBD1 | few | 15 | TRBV25-1 | TGTGCCAGCAGTACACCCGGGACAGGGGACTACGAGCAGTACTTC | CASSTPGTGDYEQYF
TRBJ1-5 | . | . | 15 | TRBV27 | TGTGCCGACGGACCCCCTGGGGAGGGCAATCAGCCCCAGCATTTT | CADGPPGEGNQPQHF
TRBJ2-2 | . | . | 15 | TRBV6-1 | TGTGCCAGCAGTCCCTCGGACCCGAACACCGGGGAGCTGTTTTTT | CASSPSDPNTGELFF
TRBJ1-5 | TRBD1 | many | 15 | TRBV6-1 | TGTGCCAGCAGACAGGGGGCCGATAGCAATCAGCCCCAGCATTTT | CASRQGADSNQPQHF
TRBJ2-7 | . | once | 15 | TRBV10-1 | TGCGCCAGCAGGTCCACGTCGTCAAGAACCTACGAGCAGTACTTC | CASRSTSSRTYEQYF
TRBJ2-1 | . | few | 14 | TRBV30 | TGTGCCTGGACCGCCGCGGACAGCTACAATGAGCAGTTCTTC | CAWTAADSYNEQFF
TRBJ2-1 | . | many | 15 | TRBV7-3 | TGTGCCAGCAGCCCTGTGGCTAGACTTTACAATGAGCAGTTCTTC | CASSPVARLYNEQFF
TRBJ1-3 | . | . | 15 | TRBV28 | TGTGCCAGCAGTTTATTGACCCACTCTGGAAACACCATATATTTT | CASSLLTHSGNTIYF
TRBJ2-1 | TRBD2 | many | 17 | TRBV6-1 | TGTGCCAGCAGTGAAGCGGTGACTAGCGGAGGTTACAATGAGCAGTTCTTC | CASSEAVTSGGYNEQFF
TRBJ2-5 | TRBD2 | many | 15 | TRBV20-1 | TGCAGTGCTATCCTAGCGGGAGGGCCGGTCGAGACCCAGTACTTC | CSAILAGGPVETQYF
TRBJ2-5 | TRBD1 | few | 12 | TRBV5-1 | TGCGCCAGCAGCTTTACAGGGGGATCCCAGTACTTC | CASSFTGGSQYF
TRBJ2-7 | TRBD2 | . | 13 | TRBV2 | TGTGCCAGCAGGACTAGCGCGATGGACGAGCAGTACTTC | CASRTSAMDEQYF
TRBJ2-7 | TRBD2 | many | 14 | TRBV12-3/TRBV12-4 | TGTGCCAGCAGTGGGACTAGCGGGAAATACGAGCAGTACTTC | CASSGTSGKYEQYF
TRBJ2-1 | . | few | 14 | TRBV14 | TGTGCCAGCAGCCAAGATGGTTTAGGTATTGAGCAGTTCTTC | CASSQDGLGIEQFF
TRBJ2-7 | . | many | 15 | TRBV2 | TGTGCCAGCATTTCCTCGGGACGAACACTCTACGAGCAGTACTTC | CASISSGRTLYEQYF
TRBJ2-7 | TRBD1 | many | 15 | TRBV20-1 | TGCAGTGCTAGAGATCCTGGGCAGGGGGCCTACGAGCAGTACTTC | CSARDPGQGAYEQYF
TRBJ2-2 | TRBD1 | . | 13 | TRBV19 | TGTGCCAGTAGCACAGGGGTAGGCGGGGAGCTGTTTTTT | CASSTGVGGELFF
TRBJ2-1 | TRBD2 | . | 16 | TRBV4-1 | TGCGCCAGCAGCCACGCCGGGACTAGCCGCTTCAATGAGCAGTTCTTC | CASSHAGTSRFNEQFF
TRBJ1-4 | . | many | 14 | TRBV12-3/TRBV12-4 | TGTGCCAGCAGTCCCTCGAGTGAGAATGAAAAACTGTTTTTT | CASSPSSENEKLFF
TRBJ2-7 | . | many | 14 | TRBV10-3 | TGTGCCATCAGTGAAACGGGACACAACTACGAGCAGTACTTC | CAISETGHNYEQYF
TRBJ2-7 | . | many | 13 | TRBV18 | TGTGCCAGCTCAGAACAAAGAGACTACGAGCAGTACTTC | CASSEQRDYEQYF
TRBJ2-1 | TRBD1 | many | 16 | TRBV6-1 | TGTGCCAGCAGTTCCTACGGACAGGGGGCTGGGGATGAGCAGTTCTTC | CASSSYGQGAGDEQFF
TRBJ1-5 | . | . | 17 | TRBV13 | TGTGCCAGCAGCTTAAAGGGCCCCGGATATAGCAATCAGCCCCAGCATTTT | CASSLKGPGYSNQPQHF
TRBJ2-1 | . | many | 14 | TRBV12-3/TRBV12-4 | TGTGCCAGCAGTACCCGACTAGGTTTCAATGAGCAGTTCTTC | CASSTRLGFNEQFF
TRBJ2-7 | . | few | 11 | TRBV6-2/TRBV6-3 | TGTGCCAGCACCTTGAGCGGCGAGCAGTACTTC | CASTLSGEQYF
TRBJ2-7 | TRBD1 | . | 14 | TRBV20-1 | TGCAGTGCTACAACAAACAGGGGGCCTGGCGAGCAGTACTTC | CSATTNRGPGEQYF